This TCR beta chain was documented in a study of cytomegalovirus exposure and HLA in healthy donors listed by TCRdb under 2017. Study-level background: An earlier analysis of a few hundred of the donors reported roughly 300 Gb of sequence data and 117 million unique TCR beta sequences obtained from roughly 180 million T cells. The genetic ancestry cluster associated with self-reported Caucasian donors included 70% to 85% of the roughly 400 genotyped donors. Both class I and class II loci were covered by HLA typing, at four-digit resolution. In a later analysis, previously published TCR beta repertoires from about 640 donors were re-analyzed and high-resolution HLA genotyping was added so that TCR occurrence patterns could be studied. An early release covering roughly 640 HLA-typed donors comprised approximately 300 gigabases of sequencing data and 85 million to 100 million unique TCR sequences. Every discovery cohort repertoire had been produced on one sequencing platform. The study used immunosequencing to profile the T cell repertoires of more than 650 subjects and linked those repertoires to cytomegalovirus serostatus. Genome-wide SNP genotypes for about 55% of the roughly 670 donors were used in a later genetic analysis, which treated that subset as a discovery cohort. To decide whether each TCR beta V gene segment behaved as functional or pseudogenic, an earlier analysis of approximately 590 of the donors relied on high-throughput TCR beta sequencing. Along with the approximately 620-subject first cohort, a separate validation cohort of approximately 110 different subjects was used. Typing coverage varied by locus: roughly 629-640 donors for A, B, C, DRB1 and DQB1; 500 to 550 for DQA1; more than 600 for DPA1; roughly 450 for DPB1. The study aimed to test whether signatures of past pathogen exposure could be identified by cataloging public T cell receptors. On average, roughly 200,000 unique TCR beta nucleotide sequences were sequenced per donor among fewer than 500 genotyped donors of the cohort, with roughly a sixth of those sequences being non-productive. Roughly 5 DR-DQ haplotypes were handled as single units for association and clustering, since linkage in the cohort was strong. Rather than drawing on any new phenotypic data, the later analysis identified candidate immune exposures from TCR beta sequences and the way those sequences occurred across donors. High-throughput TCR immunosequencing, statistical association of individual TCRs with disease status, and machine learning were combined to predict cytomegalovirus infection status. Donor age, sex, ethnicity and CMV serostatus were compiled together with the repertoire data.

Concerning this clone: The target of this receptor is not known. Qualities for individual bases were not recorded, and no much larger clone is one base off.

Libraries came from the immunoSEQ multiplex PCR assay. For the multiplex PCR, a mixture combining 60 forward primers for TCR Vbeta segments and 13 reverse primers for TCR Jbeta segments was used. A multiplex PCR assay on genomic DNA amplified the CDR3 region of rearranged TCR beta genes. The amplified TCR beta libraries were sequenced on the Illumina HiSeq System as 87-base-pair reads. The original pipeline was this. A later analysis counted approximately 76 million unique TCR beta chains across the 550 to 700 repertoires, and around 9.9 million of these chains were shared by at least two donors. A nearest-neighbor algorithm error-corrected the raw reads and collapsed the reads into unique sequences, merging closely related sequences to remove PCR and sequencing errors. Alignment of CDR3 sequences to IMGT reference sequences was used to assign V, D and J gene segments. For a sequence to be retained, a match of at least six nucleotides to both a V gene segment and a J gene segment was required. A rearrangement was called productive if the CDR3 had no stop codons and remained in frame with V and J, and every other rearrangement was called non-productive. Following IMGT convention, CDR3 was defined as the stretch from the second conserved V-encoded cysteine to the conserved J-encoded phenylalanine. Sequences without an unambiguous match to a single V gene segment were excluded from the earlier analysis of approximately 560 of the donors. In an earlier analysis of roughly 600 of the donors, a V segment was called functional when productive rearrangements were above 56.7%, and segregating when the standard deviation between donors exceeded 5%. A statistical classification framework was built for diagnosing cytomegalovirus status from the catalog of TCR beta chain sequences. A later analysis assigned V and J genes by comparing TCR nucleotide sequences with IMGT/GENE-DB human TR gene sequences. The TCRdist pipeline was used in a later analysis to assign CDR3 sequences and most-parsimonious VDJ recombination scenarios. In a later analysis, each TCR beta chain was defined by its CDR3 amino acid sequence together with its V-gene family, and reads without a unique V-gene family were excluded. To address suspected cross-contamination and a sequencing artifact, a later analysis removed under 600 highly shared, low-generation-probability nucleotide sequences. A later analysis calculated a clonal expansion index for each public chain from normalized within-repertoire ranks of inferred template counts. In a later analysis, generation probabilities were computed using a VDJ recombination model fitted to out-of-frame rearrangements, and the results were checked against IGoR. A later analysis scored TCR-TCR, TCR-HLA and TCR-CMV co-occurrence with hypergeometric tests, applying a repertoire-size bias correction to TCR pairs. In a later analysis, false discovery rates were estimated by permuting HLA or CMV assignments 20 times. In a later analysis, co-occurring TCRs were grouped using DBSCAN, with TCRdist sequence similarity added in when clustering inside HLA-allele-positive subsets. Co-occurrence clustering excluded repertoires with fewer than 30,000 or more than 120,000 public chains, plus five with anomalous nucleotide sharing. TCRdb's version of the immuneACCESS table is confined to in-frame rearrangements and falls short of the full clone set. An unresolved V gene accounts for under half of the shortfall where checked; the remainder is of unknown origin. From that table come the V and J calls and clone size; the DNA was used to work out D and trimming. Present in this sample are fewer than 250,000 clones, 60% to 80% of which were seen just once. 3% to 4% of the sample rests with the top ten.

V sheds 3 bases and J sheds 1 base, leaving 10 bases between their ends. CDR1 MRHNA and CDR2 SNTAGT were looked up in the germline V gene. The CDR3 covers 16 residues, taking in both the cysteine and the phenylalanine. The kept DNA is CDR3 alone, 48 bases in frame from the first base. Study-wide findings and limitations: Most TCR sequences were seen in very few donors, while some public TCRs were found in many individuals. An earlier analysis of approximately 530 of the donors showed that most TCR beta V segments appeared in productive rearrangements either about 87% or about 30% of the time, which broadly matched IMGT annotations. In a later genetic analysis, fewer N-insertions in productive TCRs were reported among donors in an Asian-associated ancestry cluster than the roughly 670-donor mean. The authors suggested that the approach could potentially be generalized to other disease states and immunological phenotypes. At a false discovery rate of 0.05, a later analysis linked about 16,000 TCR beta sequences to specific HLA alleles. A later analysis found that HLA-associated TCR beta chains were more clonally expanded and had lower generation probabilities than equally common non-associated chains. In vitro tests confirmed that a few of the cytomegalovirus-associated TCR beta chains recognize cytomegalovirus antigens. According to a later analysis, TCR association rates differed among HLA loci, with DRB1 alleles showing the most associated TCRs and HLA-C alleles showing the fewest. The classifier was reported to diagnose cytomegalovirus status with high specificity and sensitivity in both the original and validation cohorts. In a later analysis, several top co-occurrence clusters were reported to appear linked to parvovirus B19, influenza, CMV and Epstein-Barr virus. Because counts were too low, 15 to 20 rarely observed V segments, including chromosome 9 orphons, were excluded from the earlier analysis of some 540 of the donors. A later genetic analysis associated a missense DCLRE1C variant with V-gene and J-gene trimming of TCR beta chains, and an independent cohort replicated the association. The only immune exposure information available for the cohort was CMV serostatus. Only TCR beta chains were sequenced in this cohort, and the absence of alpha or paired-chain data limited detectable features. When HLA alleles, especially DR and DQ, strongly co-occurred, TCR associations were difficult to assign to individual alleles. The presence/absence analyses assumed that sequencing depth was roughly uniform across donors, and that assumption may not be true. A further reported finding was that TCR beta sequences accurately predicted the HLA-A and HLA-B alleles for most subjects in the first cohort. A cluster of highly shared sequence variants was judged likely to represent a technical artifact of the sequencing pipeline. Correlated functional status among segregating V segments might be attributable to linkage disequilibrium, but an unknown experimental factor could not be ruled out. Some IMGT-functional V segments, including TRBV6-2 and TRBV6-3, could not be told apart with the 87-base-pair reads, so those segments were excluded. In a later analysis, most CMV-associated TCR beta chains were found to appear HLA-restricted, with HLA associations seemingly driven largely by CMV exposure. The study gave a list of under 200 TCR beta chains associated with cytomegalovirus. Because some donors lacked HLA typing at each locus, the association tests relied only on the typed subset.

In total, 630 or so healthy bone marrow donors made up the cohort. At the time of sampling, every cohort member was nominally healthy, though immune exposures that went unrecorded were likely present. The donor was CMV seropositive and was included in the group of about 290 seropositive cohort members. Each donor provided a peripheral blood sample, and peripheral blood mononuclear cells were used for TCR beta sequencing. The Qiagen DNeasy Blood Extraction Kit was used to extract genomic DNA from the blood cell samples. This TCR came from a woman in her 30s in good health and CMV-seropositive. The rearrangement combines TRBV6-4 with TRBJ2-6, with TRBD1 perhaps the D gene, on 5 matching bases. Sequenced material: PBMCs. The nucleotides are TGTGCCAGCAGTGAGGGGCCCGCTTCTGGGGCCAACGTCCTGACTTTC. Its protein is CASSEGPASGANVLTF.